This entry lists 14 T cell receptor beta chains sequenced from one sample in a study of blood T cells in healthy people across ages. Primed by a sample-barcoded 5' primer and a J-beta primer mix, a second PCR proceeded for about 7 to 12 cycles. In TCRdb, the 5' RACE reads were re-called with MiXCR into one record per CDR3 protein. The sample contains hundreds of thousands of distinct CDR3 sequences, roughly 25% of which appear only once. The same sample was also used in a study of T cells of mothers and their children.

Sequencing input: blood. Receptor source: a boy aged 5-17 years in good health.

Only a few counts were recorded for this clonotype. CDR3 coding DNA: TGCGCCAGCAGCCAAGATATGGATGAGCAGTTCTTC. Its translation: CASSQDMDEQFF. This chain links TRBV4-3 with TRBJ2-5; the D is unclear. Judging by the DNA end, TRBJ2-1 fits better; the J call may be wrong. The CDR3 has 12 residues. Germline lookup yields CDR1 LGHNA and CDR2 YSLEER.

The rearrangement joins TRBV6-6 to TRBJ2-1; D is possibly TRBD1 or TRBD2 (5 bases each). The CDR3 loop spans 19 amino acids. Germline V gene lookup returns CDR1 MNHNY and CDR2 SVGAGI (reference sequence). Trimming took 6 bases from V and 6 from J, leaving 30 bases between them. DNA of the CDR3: TGTGCCAGCAGAGACACCGGGACCTCAGTCTCCGGTCTAGTCAATGAGCAGTTCTTC. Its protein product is CASRDTGTSVSGLVNEQFF.

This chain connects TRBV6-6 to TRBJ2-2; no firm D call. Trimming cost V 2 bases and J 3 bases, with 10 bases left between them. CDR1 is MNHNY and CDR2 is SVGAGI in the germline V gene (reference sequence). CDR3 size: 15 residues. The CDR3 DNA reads TGTGCCAGCAGTTACGTCCCTAGAGACACCGGGGAGCTGTTTTTT. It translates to CASSYVPRDTGELFF.

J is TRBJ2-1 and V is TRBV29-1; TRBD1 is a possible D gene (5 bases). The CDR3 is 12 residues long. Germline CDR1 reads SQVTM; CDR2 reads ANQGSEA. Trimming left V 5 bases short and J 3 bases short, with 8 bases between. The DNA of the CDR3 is TGCAGCGTTCAGGGCTACTACAATGAGCAGTTCTTC. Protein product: CSVQGYYNEQFF.

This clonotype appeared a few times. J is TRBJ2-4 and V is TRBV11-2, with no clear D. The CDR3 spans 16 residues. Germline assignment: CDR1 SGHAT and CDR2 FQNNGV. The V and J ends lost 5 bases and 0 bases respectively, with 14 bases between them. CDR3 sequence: CASSPFDPLAKNIQYF. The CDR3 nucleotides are TGTGCCAGCAGCCCCTTTGACCCTCTAGCCAAAAACATTCAGTACTTC.

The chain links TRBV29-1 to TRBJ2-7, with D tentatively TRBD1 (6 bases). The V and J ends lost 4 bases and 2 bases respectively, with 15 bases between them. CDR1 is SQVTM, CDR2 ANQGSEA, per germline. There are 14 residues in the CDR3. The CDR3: CSVGKGVSPYEQYF. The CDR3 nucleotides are TGCAGCGTTGGAAAGGGGGTATCCCCCTACGAGCAGTACTTC.

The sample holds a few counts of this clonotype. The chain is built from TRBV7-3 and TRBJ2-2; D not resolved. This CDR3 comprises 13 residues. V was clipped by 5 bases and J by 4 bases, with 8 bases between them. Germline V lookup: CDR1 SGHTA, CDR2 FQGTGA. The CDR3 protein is CASSNRGTGELFF. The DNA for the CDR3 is TGTGCCAGCAGCAACAGAGGCACCGGGGAGCTGTTTTTT.

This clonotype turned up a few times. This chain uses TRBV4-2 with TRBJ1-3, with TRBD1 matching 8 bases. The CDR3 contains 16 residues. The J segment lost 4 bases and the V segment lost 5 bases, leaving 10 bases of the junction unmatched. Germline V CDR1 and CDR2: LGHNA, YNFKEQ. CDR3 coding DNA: TGTGCCAGCAGCGCTTCCAGGGGGCGATTCGGAAACACCATATATTTT. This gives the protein CASSASRGRFGNTIYF.

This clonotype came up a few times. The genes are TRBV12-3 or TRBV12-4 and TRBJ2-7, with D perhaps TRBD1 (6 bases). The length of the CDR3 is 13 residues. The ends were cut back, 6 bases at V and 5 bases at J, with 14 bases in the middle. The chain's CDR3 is CASSLTDRNEQYF. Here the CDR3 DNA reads TGTGCCAGCAGCTTAACCGACAGGAACGAGCAGTACTTC.

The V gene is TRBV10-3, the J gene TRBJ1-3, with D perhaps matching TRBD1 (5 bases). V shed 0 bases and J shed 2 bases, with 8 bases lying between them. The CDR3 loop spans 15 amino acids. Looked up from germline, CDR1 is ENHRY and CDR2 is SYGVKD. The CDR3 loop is CAISESRAPGNTIYF. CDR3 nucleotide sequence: TGTGCCATCAGTGAGTCCAGGGCTCCTGGAAACACCATATATTTT.

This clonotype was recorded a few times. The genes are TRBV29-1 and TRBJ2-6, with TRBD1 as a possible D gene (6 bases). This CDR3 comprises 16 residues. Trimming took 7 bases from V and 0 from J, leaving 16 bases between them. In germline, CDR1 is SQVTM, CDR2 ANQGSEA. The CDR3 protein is CSAWGHTSSGANVLTF. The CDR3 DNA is TGCAGCGCTTGGGGACATACATCCTCTGGGGCCAACGTCCTGACTTTC.

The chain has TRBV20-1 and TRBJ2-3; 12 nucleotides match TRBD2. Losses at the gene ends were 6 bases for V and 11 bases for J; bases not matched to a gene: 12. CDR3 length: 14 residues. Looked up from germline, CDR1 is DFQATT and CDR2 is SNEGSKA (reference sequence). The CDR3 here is CSARRLAGAIGQYF. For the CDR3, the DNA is TGCAGTGCCCGCAGACTAGCGGGAGCTATCGGGCAGTATTTT.

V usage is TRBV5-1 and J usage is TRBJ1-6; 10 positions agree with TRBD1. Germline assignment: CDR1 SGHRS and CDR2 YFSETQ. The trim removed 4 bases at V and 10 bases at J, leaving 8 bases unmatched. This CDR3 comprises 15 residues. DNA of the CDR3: TGCGCCAGCAGCGGACCGGGACAGGGGTGGTCACCCCTCCACTTT. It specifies CASSGPGQGWSPLHF.

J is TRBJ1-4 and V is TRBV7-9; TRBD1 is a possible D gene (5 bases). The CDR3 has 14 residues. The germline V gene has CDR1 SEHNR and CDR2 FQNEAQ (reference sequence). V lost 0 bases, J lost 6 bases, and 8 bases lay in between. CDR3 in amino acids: CASSLAPGDEKLFF. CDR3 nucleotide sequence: TGTGCCAGCAGCTTAGCCCCGGGGGATGAAAAACTGTTTTTT.